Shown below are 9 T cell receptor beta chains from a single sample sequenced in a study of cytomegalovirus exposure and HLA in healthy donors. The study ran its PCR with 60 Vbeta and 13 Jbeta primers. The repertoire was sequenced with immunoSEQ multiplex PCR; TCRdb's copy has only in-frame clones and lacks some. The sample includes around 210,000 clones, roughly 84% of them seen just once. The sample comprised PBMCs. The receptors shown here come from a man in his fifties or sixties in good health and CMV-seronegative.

CDR3 in amino acids: CASNPGQGPLGAFF. The CDR3 bases are TGTGCCAGCAATCCGGGACAGGGGCCTCTTGGAGCTTTCTTT. This chain joins TRBV6-1 and TRBJ1-1; the match to TRBD1 covers 10 bases. Germline CDR1 MNHNS, CDR2 SASEGT. This CDR3 has 14 residues. V was pared by 7 bases and J by 10 bases, with 12 bases of the junction left unmatched.

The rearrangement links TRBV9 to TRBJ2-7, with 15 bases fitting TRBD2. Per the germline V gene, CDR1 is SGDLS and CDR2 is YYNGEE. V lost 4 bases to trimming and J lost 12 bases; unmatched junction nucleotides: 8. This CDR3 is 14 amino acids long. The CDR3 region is CASSSGLAGGPLYF. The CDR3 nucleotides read TGTGCCAGCAGCTCTGGACTAGCGGGAGGGCCCTTGTACTTC.

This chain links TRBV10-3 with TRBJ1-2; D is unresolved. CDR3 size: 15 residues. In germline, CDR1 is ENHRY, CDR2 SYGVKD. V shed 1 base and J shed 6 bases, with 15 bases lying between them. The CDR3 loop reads CAISEFDRYVNGYTF. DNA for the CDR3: TGTGCCATCAGTGAGTTCGATCGGTACGTGAATGGCTACACCTTC.

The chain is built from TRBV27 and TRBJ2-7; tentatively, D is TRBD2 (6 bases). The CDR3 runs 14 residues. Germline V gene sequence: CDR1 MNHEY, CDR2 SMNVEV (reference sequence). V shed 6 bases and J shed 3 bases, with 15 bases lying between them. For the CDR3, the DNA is TGTGCCAGCAGCCTAACTAGCATCAGCTACGAGCAGTACTTC. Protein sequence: CASSLTSISYEQYF.

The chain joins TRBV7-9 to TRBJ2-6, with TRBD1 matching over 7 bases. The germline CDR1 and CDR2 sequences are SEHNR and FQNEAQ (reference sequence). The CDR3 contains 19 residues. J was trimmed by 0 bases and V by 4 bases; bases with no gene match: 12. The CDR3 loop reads CASSSTRRTGYSGANVLTF. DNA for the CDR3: TGTGCCAGCAGCTCAACCCGACGGACAGGCTACTCTGGGGCCAACGTCCTGACTTTC.

CDR3 sequence (DNA): TGCAGCGTCCAGGGTGGGACCTACAATGAGCAGTTCTTC. It specifies CSVQGGTYNEQFF. The chain couples TRBV29-1 to TRBJ2-1; possible D gene TRBD1, 5 bases. CDR3 size: 13 residues. V was cut by 6 bases and J by 2 bases, with 11 bases left in between. The germline V gene encodes CDR1 SQVTM and CDR2 ANQGSEA.

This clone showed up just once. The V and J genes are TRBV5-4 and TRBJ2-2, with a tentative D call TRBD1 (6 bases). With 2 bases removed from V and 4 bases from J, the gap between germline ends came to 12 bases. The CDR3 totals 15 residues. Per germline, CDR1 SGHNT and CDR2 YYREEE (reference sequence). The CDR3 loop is CASSFRGGSTGELFF. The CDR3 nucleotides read TGTGCCAGCAGCTTCAGGGGCGGTAGCACCGGGGAGCTGTTTTTT.

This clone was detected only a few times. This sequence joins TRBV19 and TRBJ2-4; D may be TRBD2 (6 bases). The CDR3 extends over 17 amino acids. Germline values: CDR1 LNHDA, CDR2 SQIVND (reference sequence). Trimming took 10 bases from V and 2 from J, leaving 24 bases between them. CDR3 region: CATNPPAGYGTKNIQYF. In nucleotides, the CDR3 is TGTGCCACCAACCCTCCGGCGGGGTATGGGACCAAAAACATTCAGTACTTC.

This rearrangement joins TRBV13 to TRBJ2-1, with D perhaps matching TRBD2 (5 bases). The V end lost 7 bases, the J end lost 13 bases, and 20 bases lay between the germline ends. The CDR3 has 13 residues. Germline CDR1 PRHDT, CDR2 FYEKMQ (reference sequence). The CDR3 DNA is TGTGCCAGCACTCCCCGCGGAGGCCTTGGCCAGTTCTTC. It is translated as CASTPRGGLGQFF. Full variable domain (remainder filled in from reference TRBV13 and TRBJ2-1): AAGVIQSPRHLIKEKRETATLKCYPIPRHDTVYWYQQGPGQDPQFLISFYEKMQSDKGSIPDRFSAQQFSDYHSELNMSSLELGDSALYFCASTPRGGLGQFFGPGTRLTVL.